This TCR beta chain emerged from a study of spatial heterogeneity in lung cancer. As for this clonotype: The antigen is unknown. The library was prepared for alpha chains; this beta chain is a stray read, so its frequency means little.

Documented time point: sample taken at primary tumor resection. Donation came from some 72 patients with untreated early-stage non-small cell lung cancer. Tumor, nontumor lung or frozen PBMC supplied whole RNA, sequenced without sorting. Whole-study findings and limits: Tumors with more nonsynonymous mutations had more expanded intratumoral alpha and beta TCRs. Of tumor T cells, an estimated coverage of 6.5% to 7% was reached for alpha chains and approximately 12% for beta chains. Ubiquitous expanded TCR counts tracked ubiquitous nonsynonymous mutations, and regional counts tracked regional ones.

TCRdb called the 5' RACE reads again in MiXCR, with one record for every CDR3 protein. The table includes about 250 distinct CDR3 sequences, about 40% detected once. CDR3 length: 14 amino acids. CDR1 is MNHEY, CDR2 SVGEGT, per germline. With 7 bases clipped from V and 4 bases from J, the junction kept 6 bases outside the gene matches. This chain connects TRBV6-2 or TRBV6-3 to TRBJ2-3; 9 bases are a match to TRBD1. The sample was lung tumor tissue, taken at surgery. The clonotype was recovered from a male donor with early-stage non-small cell lung cancer. CDR3 in amino acids: CASTRRQGADTQYF. CDR3 nucleotides: TGTGCCAGCACTAGACGACAGGGGGCAGATACGCAGTATTTT.